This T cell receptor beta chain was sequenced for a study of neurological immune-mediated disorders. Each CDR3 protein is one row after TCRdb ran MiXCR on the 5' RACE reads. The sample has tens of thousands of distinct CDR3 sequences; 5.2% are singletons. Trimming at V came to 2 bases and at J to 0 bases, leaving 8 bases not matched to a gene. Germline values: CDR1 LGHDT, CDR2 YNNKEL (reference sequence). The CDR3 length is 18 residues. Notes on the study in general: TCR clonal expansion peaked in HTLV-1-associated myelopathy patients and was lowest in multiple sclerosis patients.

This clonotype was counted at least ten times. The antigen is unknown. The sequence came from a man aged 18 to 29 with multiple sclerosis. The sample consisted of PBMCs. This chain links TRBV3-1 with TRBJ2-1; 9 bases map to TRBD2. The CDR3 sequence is CASSQLAGGLSSYNEQFF. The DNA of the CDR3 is TGTGCCAGCAGCCAATTGGCGGGGGGGCTCAGCTCCTACAATGAGCAGTTCTTC.